Presented here are 8 T cell receptor beta chains from one specimen sequenced in a study of T cell responses to AZD1222 COVID-19 vaccine. Assay used: immunoSEQ multiplex PCR; TCRdb lists only in-frame clones, some missing. The sample has approximately 35,000 clones; less than 90% are singletons. Sequencing was performed on peripheral blood, taken on day 0 of AZD1222 vaccination. The source of these receptors is an adult in good health.

This sequence joins TRBV6-5 and TRBJ2-3, with 7 bases fitting TRBD1. Germline lookup yields CDR1 MNHEY and CDR2 SVGAGI. The CDR3 sequence is 15 residues long. V shed 7 bases, J shed 0 bases, and the junction held 7 bases outside the gene matches. The CDR3 nucleotides are TGTGCCAGCACGGACAGGAGCCTTAGCACAGATACGCAGTATTTT. It is translated as CASTDRSLSTDTQYF.

This clone was found once. V usage is TRBV28 and J usage is TRBJ2-7; possibly TRBD1 or TRBD2 for D (5 bases each). CDR3 length: 12 residues. Germline CDR1 and CDR2: MDHEN and SYDVKM. Trimming cost V 5 bases and J 6 bases, with 11 bases left between them. CDR3 DNA sequence: TGTGCCAGCAGTGGGACGTTGCCCGAGCAGTACTTC. Amino acids: CASSGTLPEQYF. Looking up the rest from reference TRBV28 and TRBJ2-7 gives the full variable domain: DVKVTQSSRYLVKRTGEKVFLECVQDMDHENMFWYRQDPGLGLRLIYFSYDVKMKEKGDIPEGYSVSREKKERFSLILESASTNQTSMYLCASSGTLPEQYFGPGTRLTVT.

J is TRBJ2-1 and V is TRBV2, with 8 bases fitting TRBD2. This CDR3 has 14 amino acids. Germline-derived CDR1 and CDR2 are SNHLY and FYNNEI. Unmatched junction bases numbered 6, after V lost 8 bases and J lost 3 bases. CDR3 nucleotide sequence: TGTGCCAGCGGGTTAGCGGGAAGCTACAATGAGCAGTTCTTC. It encodes CASGLAGSYNEQFF.

This rearrangement joins TRBV10-3 to TRBJ1-1; D is uncertain. The germline gives CDR1 ENHRY, CDR2 SYGVKD. The CDR3 has 13 residues. Trimming pared 10 bases from V and 0 bases from J, leaving 12 bases between. CDR3 region: CATTDLMNTEAFF. CDR3 DNA sequence: TGTGCCACCACGGACCTCATGAACACTGAAGCTTTCTTT.

The chain joins TRBV7-6 to TRBJ2-5; D is perhaps TRBD1 (6 bases). V lost 2 bases and J 4 bases, leaving 14 bases between the germline ends. Germline lookup yields CDR1 SGHVS and CDR2 FNYEAQ. The CDR3 loop spans 15 amino acids. The DNA of the CDR3 is TGTGCCAGCAGCTTACTCGGGGACACCGGAGAGACCCAGTACTTC. This codes for CASSLLGDTGETQYF.

This chain links TRBV2 with TRBJ1-5; D is ambiguous. Germline V CDR1 and CDR2: SNHLY, FYNNEI. The CDR3 consists of 15 residues. Trimming left V 6 bases short and J 4 bases short, with 16 bases between. CDR3 amino acids: CASSPGPDRNQPQHF. CDR3 coding DNA: TGTGCCAGCAGCCCCGGGCCCGATCGTAATCAGCCCCAGCATTTT.

The J gene is TRBJ1-2, the V gene TRBV2; TRBD1 is a possible D gene (6 bases). Germline CDR1 SNHLY, CDR2 FYNNEI. CDR3 length equals 14 residues. The V end was cut by 7 bases, the J end by 7 bases, with 19 bases between. In DNA form, the CDR3 reads TGTGCCAGCACCGAGGGGGGGCCTATAGGTGGCTACACCTTC. It translates to CASTEGGPIGGYTF.

The chain couples TRBV4-1 to TRBJ2-3, with no clear D. This CDR3 has 14 amino acids. V was clipped by 4 bases and J by 1 base, with 9 bases between them. Germline loops: CDR1 MGHRA, CDR2 YSYEKL. For the CDR3, the DNA is TGCGCCAGCAGCCTAGTCTGGGGCACAGATACGCAGTATTTT. This codes for CASSLVWGTDTQYF.